The rows below give T cell receptor beta chains drawn from one sample of a study of OX40 agonist ivuxolimab in advanced cancers. Only in-frame clones appear in the TCRdb table, and some are missing; sequencing was by immunoSEQ multiplex PCR. The sample carries 96,000 or so clones, about 92% recorded once. The specimen was CD4+ or CD8+ T cells sorted from blood, collected in a trial of the OX40 agonist ivuxolimab. The receptors originated from an adult with an advanced solid tumor such as melanoma, head and neck, liver or kidney cancer. The CDR3 runs from the conserved cysteine through the conserved F or W. The order of the fields is CDR3 length, D gene, clone size, V gene, J gene, CDR3 protein, CDR3 DNA. D genes are given only for firm matches. Not all rows give a size; the values are once, few, many and, for expanded clones, a class.

len: 13
d_gene: .
abundance: few
v_gene: TRBV30
j_gene: TRBJ2-5
CDR3aa: CAWSEGGEETQYF
CDR3nt: TGTGCCTGGTCCGAGGGGGGGGAAGAGACCCAGTACTTC

len: 14
d_gene: TRBD2
abundance: .
v_gene: TRBV19
j_gene: TRBJ2-4
CDR3aa: CASSISSGANIQYF
CDR3nt: TGTGCCAGTAGTATAAGTAGCGGGGCGAACATTCAGTACTTC

len: 15
d_gene: .
abundance: .
v_gene: TRBV5-1
j_gene: TRBJ2-3
CDR3aa: CASSLAFGGTDTQYF
CDR3nt: TGCGCCAGCAGCTTGGCCTTCGGGGGCACAGATACGCAGTATTTT

len: 15
d_gene: .
abundance: few
v_gene: TRBV28
j_gene: TRBJ1-1
CDR3aa: CASIGGGIVNTEAFF
CDR3nt: TGTGCCAGCATCGGGGGGGGGATCGTTAACACTGAAGCTTTCTTT

len: 13
d_gene: TRBD1
abundance: few
v_gene: TRBV28
j_gene: TRBJ1-2
CDR3aa: CASTLRTGSGYTF
CDR3nt: TGTGCCAGCACCCTTAGGACAGGGAGTGGCTACACCTTC

len: 13
d_gene: .
abundance: .
v_gene: TRBV30
j_gene: TRBJ1-2
CDR3aa: CAWRPEAWYGYTF
CDR3nt: TGTGCCTGGAGGCCCGAGGCTTGGTATGGCTACACCTTC

len: 15
d_gene: TRBD1
abundance: .
v_gene: TRBV4-1
j_gene: TRBJ2-5
CDR3aa: CASSQQTGQQETQYF
CDR3nt: TGCGCCAGCAGCCAACAAACGGGACAGCAAGAGACCCAGTACTTC

len: 14
d_gene: TRBD1
abundance: .
v_gene: TRBV15
j_gene: TRBJ2-3
CDR3aa: CATSSRTGGDTQYF
CDR3nt: TGTGCCACCAGCAGCAGGACAGGGGGTGATACGCAGTATTTT

len: 13
d_gene: .
abundance: .
v_gene: TRBV11-3
j_gene: TRBJ2-7
CDR3aa: CASSFSGSYEQYF
CDR3nt: TGTGCCAGCAGCTTTTCTGGCTCCTACGAGCAGTACTTC

len: 14
d_gene: TRBD1
abundance: .
v_gene: TRBV9
j_gene: TRBJ2-7
CDR3aa: CASSAGQGRYEQYF
CDR3nt: TGTGCCAGCAGCGCTGGACAGGGACGCTACGAGCAGTACTTC

len: 14
d_gene: TRBD1
abundance: .
v_gene: TRBV5-6
j_gene: TRBJ1-3
CDR3aa: CASSGTVSGNTIYF
CDR3nt: TGTGCCAGCAGCGGGACAGTCTCTGGAAACACCATATATTTT

len: 16
d_gene: TRBD2
abundance: .
v_gene: TRBV11-2
j_gene: TRBJ2-2
CDR3aa: CASSPPGTKDTGELFF
CDR3nt: TGTGCCAGCAGCCCCCCAGGGACTAAGGACACCGGGGAGCTGTTTTTT

len: 14
d_gene: TRBD1
abundance: .
v_gene: TRBV6-6
j_gene: TRBJ2-5
CDR3aa: CASSQGANQETQYF
CDR3nt: TGTGCCAGCAGCCAGGGGGCGAACCAAGAGACCCAGTACTTC

len: 13
d_gene: .
abundance: .
v_gene: TRBV5-1
j_gene: TRBJ2-5
CDR3aa: CASSLALAETQYF
CDR3nt: TGCGCCAGCAGCTTGGCTCTGGCAGAGACCCAGTACTTC

len: 14
d_gene: .
abundance: .
v_gene: TRBV25-1
j_gene: TRBJ2-7
CDR3aa: CASSEAGVSYEQYF
CDR3nt: TGTGCCAGCAGTGAGGCAGGGGTCTCCTACGAGCAGTACTTC

len: 13
d_gene: TRBD2
abundance: .
v_gene: TRBV29-1
j_gene: TRBJ2-1
CDR3aa: CSVGTSGSYEQFF
CDR3nt: TGCAGCGTCGGGACTAGCGGGAGCTATGAGCAGTTCTTC

len: 16
d_gene: TRBD2
abundance: once
v_gene: TRBV19
j_gene: TRBJ2-3
CDR3aa: CASSASGTRSSDTQYF
CDR3nt: TGTGCCAGTAGTGCATCCGGGACTAGATCATCCGATACGCAGTATTTT

len: 13
d_gene: .
abundance: once
v_gene: TRBV5-5
j_gene: TRBJ1-2
CDR3aa: CASSSQGLYGYTF
CDR3nt: TGTGCCAGCAGCTCGCAGGGGCTCTATGGCTACACCTTC

len: 16
d_gene: TRBD2
abundance: once
v_gene: TRBV28
j_gene: TRBJ2-2
CDR3aa: CASSFKLAGGTGELFF
CDR3nt: TGTGCCAGCAGTTTTAAACTAGCGGGTGGGACCGGGGAGCTGTTTTTT

len: 18
d_gene: .
abundance: .
v_gene: TRBV7-2
j_gene: TRBJ1-3
CDR3aa: CASSLAGQGPFSGNTIYF
CDR3nt: TGTGCCAGCAGCTTAGCGGGGCAGGGACCTTTCTCTGGAAACACCATATATTTT

len: 13
d_gene: .
abundance: .
v_gene: TRBV7-8
j_gene: TRBJ1-4
CDR3aa: CASSHGTYEKLFF
CDR3nt: TGTGCCAGCAGCCACGGGACATATGAAAAACTGTTTTTT

len: 14
d_gene: TRBD1
abundance: .
v_gene: TRBV28
j_gene: TRBJ1-2
CDR3aa: CASRGTGGNYGYTF
CDR3nt: TGTGCCAGCAGGGGCACAGGGGGCAACTATGGCTACACCTTC

len: 14
d_gene: .
abundance: .
v_gene: TRBV27
j_gene: TRBJ2-5
CDR3aa: CASSKGFAIETQYF
CDR3nt: TGTGCCAGCAGTAAGGGGTTTGCGATAGAGACCCAGTACTTC

len: 13
d_gene: .
abundance: .
v_gene: TRBV18
j_gene: TRBJ2-1
CDR3aa: CASSLQGINEQFF
CDR3nt: TGTGCCAGCTCACTCCAGGGTATCAATGAGCAGTTCTTC

len: 13
d_gene: TRBD1
abundance: .
v_gene: TRBV30
j_gene: TRBJ1-2
CDR3aa: CAWSWGQGGGYTF
CDR3nt: TGTGCCTGGAGCTGGGGACAGGGAGGTGGCTACACCTTC

len: 14
d_gene: .
abundance: .
v_gene: TRBV7-2
j_gene: TRBJ2-5
CDR3aa: CASSLNPAQETQYF
CDR3nt: TGTGCCAGCAGCTTAAATCCAGCACAAGAGACCCAGTACTTC

len: 15
d_gene: .
abundance: .
v_gene: TRBV9
j_gene: TRBJ2-1
CDR3aa: CASSVGGTVVNEQFF
CDR3nt: TGTGCCAGCAGCGTAGGCGGGACAGTAGTCAATGAGCAGTTCTTC

len: 14
d_gene: .
abundance: .
v_gene: TRBV9
j_gene: TRBJ2-3
CDR3aa: CASSWTEVTDTQYF
CDR3nt: TGTGCCAGCAGTTGGACAGAGGTCACAGATACGCAGTATTTT

len: 13
d_gene: .
abundance: .
v_gene: TRBV9
j_gene: TRBJ2-7
CDR3aa: CASSNGPGDEQYF
CDR3nt: TGTGCCAGCAGCAACGGGCCCGGAGACGAGCAGTACTTC

len: 11
d_gene: .
abundance: .
v_gene: TRBV30
j_gene: TRBJ2-1
CDR3aa: CAWRTVDEQFF
CDR3nt: TGTGCCTGGAGGACAGTAGATGAGCAGTTCTTC

len: 14
d_gene: TRBD2
abundance: few
v_gene: TRBV28
j_gene: TRBJ2-3
CDR3aa: CATRLAGSTDTQYF
CDR3nt: TGTGCCACCAGACTAGCGGGCAGCACAGATACGCAGTATTTT

len: 13
d_gene: .
abundance: .
v_gene: TRBV30
j_gene: TRBJ2-3
CDR3aa: CAWRGRGTDTQYF
CDR3nt: TGTGCCTGGAGAGGTAGGGGAACAGATACGCAGTATTTT

len: 17
d_gene: TRBD1
abundance: .
v_gene: TRBV19
j_gene: TRBJ1-3
CDR3aa: CASSIVGQTYSGNTIYF
CDR3nt: TGTGCCAGTAGTATTGTGGGACAGACCTACTCTGGAAACACCATATATTTT

len: 13
d_gene: .
abundance: .
v_gene: TRBV29-1
j_gene: TRBJ1-1
CDR3aa: CSVVRGGNTEAFF
CDR3nt: TGCAGCGTTGTTAGGGGAGGGAACACTGAAGCTTTCTTT

len: 15
d_gene: TRBD1
abundance: once
v_gene: TRBV2
j_gene: TRBJ2-3
CDR3aa: CASSLDRGSTDTQYF
CDR3nt: TGTGCCAGCAGTTTGGACAGGGGGAGCACAGATACGCAGTATTTT

len: 14
d_gene: .
abundance: .
v_gene: TRBV27
j_gene: TRBJ2-7
CDR3aa: CASSPPDRFYEQYF
CDR3nt: TGTGCCAGCAGTCCCCCCGACAGATTCTACGAGCAGTACTTC

len: 16
d_gene: TRBD1
abundance: .
v_gene: TRBV4-2
j_gene: TRBJ1-2
CDR3aa: CASSRGTGGAVDGYTF
CDR3nt: TGTGCCAGCAGCCGGGGGACAGGGGGCGCGGTGGATGGCTACACCTTC

len: 15
d_gene: .
abundance: .
v_gene: TRBV11-1
j_gene: TRBJ2-1
CDR3aa: CASSALARPYNEQFF
CDR3nt: TGTGCCAGCAGCGCTCTAGCGAGGCCCTACAATGAGCAGTTCTTC

len: 15
d_gene: .
abundance: once
v_gene: TRBV30
j_gene: TRBJ1-5
CDR3aa: CAWTGDMTPNQPQHF
CDR3nt: TGTGCCTGGACTGGGGACATGACCCCCAATCAGCCCCAGCATTTT

len: 16
d_gene: .
abundance: .
v_gene: TRBV7-3
j_gene: TRBJ2-3
CDR3aa: CASSLAGDSGTDTQYF
CDR3nt: TGTGCCAGCAGCCTGGCCGGGGACTCGGGCACAGATACGCAGTATTTT

len: 13
d_gene: TRBD1
abundance: few
v_gene: TRBV10-1
j_gene: TRBJ2-2
CDR3aa: CAGGQGLIGELFF
CDR3nt: TGCGCCGGGGGACAGGGATTGATCGGGGAGCTGTTTTTT

len: 16
d_gene: TRBD2
abundance: .
v_gene: TRBV7-2
j_gene: TRBJ2-1
CDR3aa: CASSGWTSGSSHEQFF
CDR3nt: TGTGCCAGCAGCGGGTGGACTAGCGGGAGCTCCCATGAGCAGTTCTTC

len: 16
d_gene: TRBD2
abundance: once
v_gene: TRBV10-3
j_gene: TRBJ2-2
CDR3aa: CAISDLTSGNTGELFF
CDR3nt: TGTGCCATCAGTGATCTGACTAGCGGGAACACCGGGGAGCTGTTTTTT